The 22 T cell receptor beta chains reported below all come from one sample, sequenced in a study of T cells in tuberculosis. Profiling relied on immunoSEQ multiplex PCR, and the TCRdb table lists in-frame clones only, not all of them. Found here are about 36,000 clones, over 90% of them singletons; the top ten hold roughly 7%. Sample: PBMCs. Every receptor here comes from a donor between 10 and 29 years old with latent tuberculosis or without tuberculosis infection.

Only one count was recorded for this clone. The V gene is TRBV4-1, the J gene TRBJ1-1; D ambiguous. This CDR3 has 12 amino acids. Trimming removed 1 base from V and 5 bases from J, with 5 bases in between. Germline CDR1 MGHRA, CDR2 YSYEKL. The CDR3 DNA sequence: TGCGCCAGCAGCCAAGCGGGGACTGAAGCTTTCTTT. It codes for CASSQAGTEAFF.

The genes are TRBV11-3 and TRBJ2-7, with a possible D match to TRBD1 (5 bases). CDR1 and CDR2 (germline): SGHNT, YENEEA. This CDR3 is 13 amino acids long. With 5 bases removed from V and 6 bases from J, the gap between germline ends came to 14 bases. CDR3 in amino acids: CASSPGPSGEQYF. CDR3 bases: TGTGCCAGCAGCCCAGGGCCGTCGGGCGAGCAGTACTTC. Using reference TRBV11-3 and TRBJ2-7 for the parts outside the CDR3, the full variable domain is EAGVVQSPRYKIIEKKQPVAFWCNPISGHNTLYWYLQNLGQGPELLIRYENEEAVDDSQLPKDRFSAERLKGVDSTLKIQPAELGDSAVYLCASSPGPSGEQYFGPGTRLTVT.

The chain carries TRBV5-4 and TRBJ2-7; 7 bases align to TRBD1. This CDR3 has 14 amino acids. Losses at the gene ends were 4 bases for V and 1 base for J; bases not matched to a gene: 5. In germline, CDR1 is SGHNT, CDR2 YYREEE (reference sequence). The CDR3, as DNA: TGTGCCAGCAGCCAAGGACAGGATTCCTACGAGCAGTACTTC. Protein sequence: CASSQGQDSYEQYF. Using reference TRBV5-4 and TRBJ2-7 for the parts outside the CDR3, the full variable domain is ETGVTQSPTHLIKTRGQQVTLRCSSQSGHNTVSWYQQALGQGPQFIFQYYREEENGRGNFPPRFSGLQFPNYSSELNVNALELDDSALYLCASSQGQDSYEQYFGPGTRLTVT.

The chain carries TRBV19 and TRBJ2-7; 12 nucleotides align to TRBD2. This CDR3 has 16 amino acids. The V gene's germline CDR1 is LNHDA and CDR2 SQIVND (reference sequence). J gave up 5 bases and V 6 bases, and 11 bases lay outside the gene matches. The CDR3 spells CASSPDTTSGGNEQYF. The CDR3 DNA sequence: TGTGCCAGTAGCCCAGACACGACTAGCGGGGGAAACGAGCAGTACTTC.

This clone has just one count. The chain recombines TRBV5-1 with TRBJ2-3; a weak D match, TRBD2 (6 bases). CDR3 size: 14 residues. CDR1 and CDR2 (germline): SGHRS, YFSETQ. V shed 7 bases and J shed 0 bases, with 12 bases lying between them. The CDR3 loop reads CASRLAISTDTQYF. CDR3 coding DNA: TGCGCCAGCCGGCTAGCGATTAGCACAGATACGCAGTATTTT.

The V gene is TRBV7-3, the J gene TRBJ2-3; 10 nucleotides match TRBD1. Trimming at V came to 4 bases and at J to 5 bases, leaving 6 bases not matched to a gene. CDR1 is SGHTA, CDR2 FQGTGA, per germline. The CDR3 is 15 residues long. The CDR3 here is CASSSGQGNQDTQYF. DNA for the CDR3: TGTGCCAGCAGCTCGGGACAGGGGAATCAAGATACGCAGTATTTT.

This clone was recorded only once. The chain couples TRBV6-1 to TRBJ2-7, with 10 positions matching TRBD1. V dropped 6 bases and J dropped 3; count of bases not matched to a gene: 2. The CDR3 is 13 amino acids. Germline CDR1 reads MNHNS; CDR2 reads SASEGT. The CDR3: CASRTGGNYEQYF. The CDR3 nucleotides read TGTGCCAGCAGGACAGGGGGCAACTACGAGCAGTACTTC.

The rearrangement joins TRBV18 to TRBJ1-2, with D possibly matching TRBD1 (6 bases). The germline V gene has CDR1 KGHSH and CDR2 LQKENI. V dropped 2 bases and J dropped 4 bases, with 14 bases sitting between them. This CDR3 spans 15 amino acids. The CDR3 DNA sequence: TGTGCCAGCTCACCAGGACAGAGTTCTATCTATGGCTACACCTTC. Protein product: CASSPGQSSIYGYTF.

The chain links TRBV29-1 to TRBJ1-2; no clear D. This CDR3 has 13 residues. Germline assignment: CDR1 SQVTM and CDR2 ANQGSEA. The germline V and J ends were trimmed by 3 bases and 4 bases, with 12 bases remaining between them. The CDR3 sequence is CSVEWAGGYGYTF. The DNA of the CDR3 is TGCAGCGTTGAGTGGGCAGGAGGCTATGGCTACACCTTC.

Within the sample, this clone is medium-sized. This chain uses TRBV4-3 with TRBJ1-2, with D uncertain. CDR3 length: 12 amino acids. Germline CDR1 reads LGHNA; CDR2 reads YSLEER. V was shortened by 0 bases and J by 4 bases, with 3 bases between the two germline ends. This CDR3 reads CASSQDSYGYTF. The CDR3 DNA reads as TGCGCCAGCAGCCAAGACAGCTATGGCTACACCTTC.

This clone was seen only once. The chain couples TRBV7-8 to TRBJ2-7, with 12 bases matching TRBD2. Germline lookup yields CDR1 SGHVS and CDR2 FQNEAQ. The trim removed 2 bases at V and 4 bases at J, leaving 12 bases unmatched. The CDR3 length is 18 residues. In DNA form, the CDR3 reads TGTGCCAGCAGCTTACCTTCTAGCGGGGGGGACTCTTCTTACGAGCAGTACTTC. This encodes CASSLPSSGGDSSYEQYF.

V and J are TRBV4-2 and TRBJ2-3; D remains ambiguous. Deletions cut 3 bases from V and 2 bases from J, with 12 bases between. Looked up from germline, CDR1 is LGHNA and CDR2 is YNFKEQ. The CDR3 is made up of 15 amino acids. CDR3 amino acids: CASSQRHPPTDTQYF. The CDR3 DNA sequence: TGTGCCAGCAGCCAGCGTCACCCCCCCACAGATACGCAGTATTTT.

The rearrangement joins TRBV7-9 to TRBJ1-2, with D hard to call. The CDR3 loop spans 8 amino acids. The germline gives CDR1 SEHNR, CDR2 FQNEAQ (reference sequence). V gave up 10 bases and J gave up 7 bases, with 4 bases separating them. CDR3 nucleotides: TGTGCCACCGGTGGCTACACCTTC. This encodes CATGGYTF.

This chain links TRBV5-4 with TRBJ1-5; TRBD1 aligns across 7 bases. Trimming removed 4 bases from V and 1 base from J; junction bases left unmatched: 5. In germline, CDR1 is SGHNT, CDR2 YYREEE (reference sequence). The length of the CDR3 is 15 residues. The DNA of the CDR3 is TGTGCCAGCAGCAGCGAACAGGGGAGCAATCAGCCCCAGCATTTT. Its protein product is CASSSEQGSNQPQHF. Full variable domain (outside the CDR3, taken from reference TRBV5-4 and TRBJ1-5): ETGVTQSPTHLIKTRGQQVTLRCSSQSGHNTVSWYQQALGQGPQFIFQYYREEENGRGNFPPRFSGLQFPNYSSELNVNALELDDSALYLCASSSEQGSNQPQHFGDGTRLSIL.

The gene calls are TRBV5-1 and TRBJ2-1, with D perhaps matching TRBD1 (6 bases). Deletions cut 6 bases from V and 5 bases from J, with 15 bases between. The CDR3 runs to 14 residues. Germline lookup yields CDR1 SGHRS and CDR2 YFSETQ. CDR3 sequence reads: CASTQGQKDNEQFF. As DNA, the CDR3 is TGCGCCAGCACCCAAGGACAGAAAGACAATGAGCAGTTCTTC.

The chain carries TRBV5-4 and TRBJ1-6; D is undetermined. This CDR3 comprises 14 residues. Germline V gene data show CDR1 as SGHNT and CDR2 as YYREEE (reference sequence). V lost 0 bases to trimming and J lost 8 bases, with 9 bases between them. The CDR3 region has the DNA TGTGCCAGCAGCTTGGCCGGGAGGGATTCACCCCTCCACTTT. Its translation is CASSLAGRDSPLHF.

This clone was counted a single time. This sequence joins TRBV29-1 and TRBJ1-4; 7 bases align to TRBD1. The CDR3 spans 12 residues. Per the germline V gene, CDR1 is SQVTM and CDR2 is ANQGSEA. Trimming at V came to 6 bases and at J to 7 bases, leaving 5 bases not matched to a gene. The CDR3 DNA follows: TGCAGCGTGAGGCAGGGGGGTGAAAAACTGTTTTTT. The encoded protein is CSVRQGGEKLFF.

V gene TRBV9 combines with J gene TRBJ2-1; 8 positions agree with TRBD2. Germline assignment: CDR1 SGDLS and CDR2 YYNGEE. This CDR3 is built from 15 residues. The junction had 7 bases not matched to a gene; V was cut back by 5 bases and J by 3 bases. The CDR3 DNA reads TGTGCCAGCAGTCGGAGCGGGGGAGTCTACAATGAGCAGTTCTTC. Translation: CASSRSGGVYNEQFF. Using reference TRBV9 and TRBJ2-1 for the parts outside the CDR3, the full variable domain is DSGVTQTPKHLITATGQRVTLRCSPRSGDLSVYWYQQSLDQGLQFLIQYYNGEERAKGNILERFSAQQFPDLHSELNLSSLELGDSALYFCASSRSGGVYNEQFFGPGTRLTVL.

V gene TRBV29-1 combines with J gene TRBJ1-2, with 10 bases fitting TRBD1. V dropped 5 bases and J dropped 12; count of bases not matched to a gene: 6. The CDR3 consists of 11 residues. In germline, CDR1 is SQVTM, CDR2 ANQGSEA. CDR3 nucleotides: TGCAGCGTTTCATTAGGACAGGGGGACACCTTC. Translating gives CSVSLGQGDTF.

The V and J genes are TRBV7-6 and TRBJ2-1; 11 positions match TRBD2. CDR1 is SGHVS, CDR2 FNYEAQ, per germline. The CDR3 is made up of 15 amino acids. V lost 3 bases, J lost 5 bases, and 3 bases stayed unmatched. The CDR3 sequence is CASSFSGGAHNEQFF. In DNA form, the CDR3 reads TGTGCCAGCAGCTTTAGCGGGGGGGCCCACAATGAGCAGTTCTTC.

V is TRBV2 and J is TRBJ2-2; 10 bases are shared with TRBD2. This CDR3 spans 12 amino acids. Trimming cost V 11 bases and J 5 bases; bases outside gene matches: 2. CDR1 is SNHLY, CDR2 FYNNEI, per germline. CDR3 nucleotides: TGTGCCGGGGGACTAGCGACCGGGGAGCTGTTTTTT. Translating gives CAGGLATGELFF. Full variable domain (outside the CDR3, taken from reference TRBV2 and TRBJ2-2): EPEVTQTPSHQVTQMGQEVILRCVPISNHLYFYWYRQILGQKVEFLVSFYNNEISEKSEIFDDQFSVERPDGSNFTLKIRSTKLEDSAMYFCAGGLATGELFFGEGSRLTVL.

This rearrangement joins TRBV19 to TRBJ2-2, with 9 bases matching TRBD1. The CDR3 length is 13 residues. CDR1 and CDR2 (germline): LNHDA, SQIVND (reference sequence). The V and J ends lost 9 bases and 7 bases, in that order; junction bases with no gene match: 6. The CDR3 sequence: CARRDRAGGELFF. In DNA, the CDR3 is TGTGCCAGAAGGGACAGGGCGGGCGGGGAGCTGTTTTTT.